Shown below are 26 T cell receptor beta chains from a single sample sequenced in a study of persistence of HIV-infected CD4 T cells. This was the immunoSEQ version 4 assay in survey mode. Libraries were prepared by immunoSEQ multiplex PCR; TCRdb keeps only in-frame clonotypes and omits some of them. The table shows 40,000 to 45,000 clones, with about nine tenths occurring only once. These receptors lack a known antigen. Anti-CD3/anti-CD28 beads served as a nonspecific positive control stimulus. CD4+ T cells upregulating both CD40 ligand and CD69 were sorted as responding cells. The sample consisted of CD4+ T cells sorted from PBMCs after approximately 19-hour stimulation, taken from a patient who received antiretroviral therapy. These receptors were taken from an adult man with HIV who was CMV-seropositive.

As to this clone: Other DNA sequences within the sample encode an identical CDR3. V usage is TRBV29-1 and J usage is TRBJ2-7; D is uncertain. The CDR3 spans 12 residues. CDR1 and CDR2 (germline): SQVTM, ANQGSEA. V lost 4 bases and J 0 bases, leaving 7 bases between the germline ends. CDR3 sequence (DNA): TGCAGCGTTGGAGGCAGCTCCTACGAGCAGTACTTC. This codes for CSVGGSSYEQYF.

This chain links TRBV5-1 with TRBJ1-6, with D maybe TRBD1 (5 bases). Per the germline V gene, CDR1 is SGHRS and CDR2 is YFSETQ. V lost 4 bases and J lost 5, with 19 bases in between. The CDR3 sequence is 17 residues long. The CDR3 here is CASSRRRAGPDNSPLHF. The CDR3 DNA follows: TGCGCCAGCAGCCGTCGGCGAGCGGGGCCGGATAATTCACCCCTCCACTTT.

V and J are TRBV3-1 (or the pseudogene TRBV3-2) and TRBJ2-2; 7 nucleotides match TRBD2. V trimming: 4 bases; J trimming: 1 base; junction bases outside the gene matches: 6. CDR1 and CDR2 from the germline V gene are LGHDT and YNNKEL (reference sequence). CDR3 size: 16 residues. The CDR3 DNA follows: TGTGCCAGCAGCCTGATGACTAGCCAGAACACCGGGGAGCTGTTTTTT. Amino acid sequence: CASSLMTSQNTGELFF.

This clone was recorded a few times. This sequence joins TRBV1 and TRBJ2-1; the table calls TRBD2, which could not be checked here. TRBV1 is a recognized pseudogene. This CDR3 spans 17 amino acids. The CDR3 nucleotides are TGCACCAGCAGACCCCCGGGACTACTTCTTACTTACAATGAGCAGTTCTTC. Its translation: CTSRPPGLLLTYNEQFF.

The V call is TRBV28, the J call TRBJ1-2; possible D gene TRBD1, 6 bases. CDR3 size: 15 residues. Between the trimmed V and J ends, which lost 8 bases and 0 bases, there was a span of 16 bases. Per germline, CDR1 MDHEN and CDR2 SYDVKM. The CDR3 DNA follows: TGTGCCAGCCGGAGACGGACAGAAGCTAACTATGGCTACACCTTC. It codes for CASRRRTEANYGYTF.

The chain uses TRBV28 and TRBJ2-3; 12 bases fit TRBD2. The CDR3 runs 15 residues. V dropped 3 bases and J dropped 4; count of bases not matched to a gene: 2. Per germline, CDR1 MDHEN and CDR2 SYDVKM. The CDR3 DNA follows: TGTGCCAGCAGTTTCGGACTAGCGGGGCCAGATACGCAGTATTTT. Its translation: CASSFGLAGPDTQYF.

V is TRBV18 and J is TRBJ1-1; 7 bases align to TRBD1. Germline assignment: CDR1 KGHSH and CDR2 LQKENI. The CDR3 is 13 amino acids. V was clipped by 6 bases and J by 6 bases; unmatched bases: 7. The CDR3: CASSPGGLSEAFF. CDR3 bases: TGTGCCAGCTCCCCAGGGGGTTTGTCTGAAGCTTTCTTT.

V gene TRBV10-1 combines with J gene TRBJ1-1; no definite D call. Trimming cost V 2 bases and J 5 bases, with 6 bases left between them. This CDR3 is built from 12 residues. Germline V gene sequence: CDR1 WNHNN, CDR2 SYGVQD (reference sequence). The CDR3 DNA follows: TGCGCCAGCAGTGAGAGAGGGACTGAAGCTTTCTTT. The encoded protein is CASSERGTEAFF.

V gene TRBV7-2 combines with J gene TRBJ2-7, with D maybe TRBD1 (6 bases). CDR3 size: 17 residues. Between the trimmed V and J ends, which lost 3 bases and 2 bases, there was a span of 20 bases. CDR1 and CDR2 (germline): SGHTA, FQGNSA. CDR3 sequence: CASSFYITGWGTYEQYF. In DNA form, the CDR3 reads TGTGCCAGCAGCTTCTACATAACAGGGTGGGGGACCTACGAGCAGTACTTC.

The V call is TRBV18, the J call TRBJ1-1, with D unclear. Germline V gives CDR1 KGHSH, CDR2 LQKENI. V shed 2 bases and J shed 7 bases, with 5 bases lying between them. CDR3 length: 11 residues. The CDR3 region is CASSPAVEAFF. In DNA, the CDR3 is TGTGCCAGCTCACCAGCGGTTGAAGCTTTCTTT.

This rearrangement joins TRBV6-5 to TRBJ1-1, with D possibly TRBD1 on 6 matching bases. This CDR3 comprises 14 residues. Germline CDR1 reads MNHEY; CDR2 reads SVGAGI. Trimming took off 6 bases at V and 3 bases at J, with 14 bases between the two ends. The CDR3 protein is CASRHRERDTEAFF. CDR3 nucleotides: TGTGCCAGCAGACACAGGGAAAGGGACACTGAAGCTTTCTTT.

This chain links TRBV5-1 with TRBJ2-7; D perhaps matches TRBD2 (6 bases). Germline lookup yields CDR1 SGHRS and CDR2 YFSETQ. The V gene lost 4 bases and the J gene lost 0 bases, with 11 bases spanning the gap. This CDR3 has 14 residues. The CDR3 here is CASSPLGGSYEQYF. The CDR3 DNA reads TGCGCCAGCAGCCCTCTGGGGGGCTCCTACGAGCAGTACTTC.

The rearrangement joins TRBV3-1 (or the pseudogene TRBV3-2) to TRBJ2-2; D might be TRBD1 (6 bases). The CDR3 has 13 amino acids. Germline values: CDR1 LGHDT, CDR2 YNNKEL (reference sequence). V was pared by 7 bases and J by 6 bases, with 12 bases between. The CDR3 DNA sequence: TGTGCCAGCAATTCACAGGGAGCCGGGGAGCTGTTTTTT. Its protein is CASNSQGAGELFF.

The chain couples TRBV18 to TRBJ2-1; 12 bases fit TRBD2. CDR3 length: 19 amino acids. Trimming removed 2 bases from V and 3 bases from J; junction bases left unmatched: 11. Looked up from germline, CDR1 is KGHSH and CDR2 is LQKENI. This CDR3 is CASSPLSASGGGLYNEQFF. The CDR3 DNA reads as TGTGCCAGCTCACCATTATCAGCTAGCGGGGGGGGTCTCTACAATGAGCAGTTCTTC.

The V gene is TRBV4-2, the J gene TRBJ1-3; D may be TRBD1 (5 bases). CDR3 length: 17 amino acids. Trimming cost V 0 bases and J 1 base, with 13 bases left between them. Germline V gene lookup returns CDR1 LGHNA and CDR2 YNFKEQ. CDR3 region: CASSQDLARQSGNTIYF. CDR3 sequence (DNA): TGTGCCAGCAGCCAAGATTTGGCTCGACAGTCTGGAAACACCATATATTTT.

This sequence joins TRBV7-2 and TRBJ1-6; the D gene is possibly TRBD1 (6 bases). Germline CDR1 and CDR2: SGHTA and FQGNSA. V lost 5 bases and J lost 5, with 10 bases in between. The CDR3 runs to 14 residues. The CDR3 protein is CASSLAGDNSPLHF. CDR3 nucleotides: TGTGCCAGCAGCCTCGCAGGGGATAATTCACCCCTCCACTTT.

The rearrangement uses TRBV5-1 and TRBJ2-7; TRBD1 matches at 7 bases. V was pared by 5 bases and J by 1 base, with 3 bases of the junction left unmatched. Looked up from germline, CDR1 is SGHRS and CDR2 is YFSETQ. There are 13 residues in the CDR3. CDR3 region: CASRSTGSYEQYF. The CDR3 nucleotides are TGCGCCAGCAGATCGACAGGGTCCTACGAGCAGTACTTC. The variable domain in full, with the rest retrieved from reference TRBV5-1 and TRBJ2-7, is KAGVTQTPRYLIKTRGQQVTLSCSPISGHRSVSWYQQTPGQGLQFLFEYFSETQRNKGNFPGRFSGRQFSNSRSEMNVSTLELGDSALYLCASRSTGSYEQYFGPGTRLTVT.

The chain links TRBV18 to TRBJ2-6, with D unresolved. V was pared by 2 bases and J by 4 bases, with 3 bases between. Germline V lookup: CDR1 KGHSH, CDR2 LQKENI. The CDR3 contains 13 residues. This CDR3 reads CASSPAGANVLTF. For the CDR3, the DNA is TGTGCCAGCTCACCAGCCGGGGCCAACGTCCTGACTTTC. The full variable domain, its missing parts supplied by reference TRBV18 and TRBJ2-6, is NAGVMQNPRHLVRRRGQEARLRCSPMKGHSHVYWYRQLPEEGLKFMVYLQKENIIDESGMPKERFSAEFPKEGPSILRIQQVVRGDSAAYFCASSPAGANVLTFGAGSRLTVL.

The chain recombines TRBV14 with TRBJ2-7; D unresolved. Germline lookup yields CDR1 SGHDN and CDR2 FVKESK. Trimming removed 0 bases at V and 0 bases at J, with 12 bases between. The CDR3 contains 16 residues. For the CDR3, the DNA is TGTGCCAGCAGCCAAGAAATATGGCCTCTCTCCTACGAGCAGTACTTC. Its protein is CASSQEIWPLSYEQYF.

This sequence joins TRBV18 and TRBJ1-2; D uncertain. The CDR3 length is 13 residues. The V gene lost 6 bases and the J gene lost 6 bases, with 14 bases spanning the gap. The V gene's germline CDR1 is KGHSH and CDR2 LQKENI. CDR3 sequence: CASSSAVVDGYTF. As DNA, the CDR3 is TGTGCCAGCTCGTCGGCCGTAGTGGATGGCTACACCTTC.

The gene calls are TRBV9 and TRBJ2-2; the D gene is possibly TRBD2 (6 bases). Germline CDR1 SGDLS, CDR2 YYNGEE. The length of the CDR3 is 16 residues. Trimming took 0 bases from V and 0 from J, leaving 9 bases between them. In DNA form, the CDR3 reads TGTGCCAGCAGCGTAGGAAGACTAGCGAACACCGGGGAGCTGTTTTTT. As protein: CASSVGRLANTGELFF.

The chain uses TRBV5-1 and TRBJ2-4, with D possibly TRBD1 on 6 matching bases. The V end was cut by 0 bases, the J end by 15 bases, with 13 bases between. The CDR3 is 12 amino acids. Per germline, CDR1 SGHRS and CDR2 YFSETQ. CDR3 nucleotides: TGCGCCAGCAGCTTGGACAGGGAATCAAGGTACTTC. It encodes CASSLDRESRYF.

Only one count was recorded for this clone. This chain uses TRBV7-2 with TRBJ2-7, with D possibly matching TRBD1 (6 bases). The germline V gene encodes CDR1 SGHTA and CDR2 FQGNSA. Trimming removed 6 bases at V and 3 bases at J, with 18 bases between. There are 15 residues in the CDR3. CDR3 region: CASRQRVGRGYEQYF. Here the CDR3 DNA reads TGTGCCAGCAGGCAGAGGGTTGGCAGGGGCTACGAGCAGTACTTC.

The chain couples TRBV13 to TRBJ1-4; 8 bases match TRBD1. Per germline, CDR1 PRHDT and CDR2 FYEKMQ (reference sequence). The CDR3 totals 14 residues. Germline trimming cut 5 bases from V and 3 bases from J; bases unmatched to any gene: 2. The CDR3 sequence: CASSQQGANEKLFF. In DNA, the CDR3 is TGTGCCAGCAGCCAACAGGGGGCTAATGAAAAACTGTTTTTT. The whole variable domain, filled in from reference TRBV13 and TRBJ1-4, reads AAGVIQSPRHLIKEKRETATLKCYPIPRHDTVYWYQQGPGQDPQFLISFYEKMQSDKGSIPDRFSAQQFSDYHSELNMSSLELGDSALYFCASSQQGANEKLFFGSGTQLSVL.

This chain links TRBV7-2 with TRBJ1-3; 9 bases align to TRBD1. The CDR3 loop spans 16 amino acids. The germline CDR1 and CDR2 sequences are SGHTA and FQGNSA. The V segment lost 6 bases and the J segment 4 bases; nucleotides outside the gene matches: 10. CDR3 sequence (DNA): TGTGCCAGCAGGAGAACAGGGGGCGAATCCGGAAACACCATATATTTT. Translation: CASRRTGGESGNTIYF.

This clone was picked up one time. CDR3 DNA: TGTGCCAGCAGCGCGGGCAGCACAGATACGCAGTATTTT. Encoded protein: CASSAGSTDTQYF. The J gene is TRBJ2-3, the V gene TRBV9; D remains ambiguous. Germline lookup yields CDR1 SGDLS and CDR2 YYNGEE. The CDR3 totals 13 residues. Between the trimmed V and J ends, which lost 3 bases and 0 bases, there was a span of 5 bases.